The 23 T cell receptor beta chains in this list originate from one sample, sequenced in a study of control samples from healthy donors and cancer patients. Sequenced by immunoSEQ multiplex PCR; TCRdb stores in-frame clones only, minus some. The sample holds about 63,000 clones, roughly 85% seen once. The material sequenced was blood. These receptor sequences come from a man between 40 and 49 years old in good health.

The gene calls are TRBV4-3 and TRBJ1-1; possible D gene TRBD1, 6 bases. Trimming left V 0 bases short and J 4 bases short, with 12 bases between. The CDR3 is 15 amino acids. Germline loops: CDR1 LGHNA, CDR2 YSLEER. CDR3 sequence: CASSQEARGPTEAFF. In DNA form, the CDR3 reads TGCGCCAGCAGCCAAGAAGCCCGGGGGCCCACTGAAGCTTTCTTT.

The chain joins TRBV6-5 to TRBJ2-7, with D possibly being TRBD2 (5 bases). Germline V gene lookup returns CDR1 MNHEY and CDR2 SVGAGI. The V gene lost 6 bases and the J gene lost 0 bases, with 9 bases spanning the gap. The CDR3 contains 13 residues. CDR3 coding DNA: TGTGCCAGCAGATCGGGAAGCTCCTACGAGCAGTACTTC. Its translation is CASRSGSSYEQYF.

The genes are TRBV7-8 and TRBJ1-5; D is ambiguous. The germline CDR1 and CDR2 sequences are SGHVS and FQNEAQ. With 2 bases removed from V and 6 bases from J, the gap between germline ends came to 17 bases. This CDR3 has 16 residues. CDR3 DNA sequence: TGTGCCAGCAGCTTAAGGGAGTACCGCGGACCTCAGCCCCAGCATTTT. This sequence encodes CASSLREYRGPQPQHF.

This clone came up once. J is TRBJ2-1 and V is TRBV7-3, with 8 bases that match TRBD2. From germline, CDR1 is SGHTA and CDR2 FQGTGA. The CDR3 extends over 16 amino acids. The junction had 9 bases not matched to a gene; V was cut back by 2 bases and J by 6 bases. As DNA, the CDR3 is TGTGCCAGCAGCTTACTAGGTAGCGGGACATCCAATGAGCAGTTCTTC. It is translated as CASSLLGSGTSNEQFF.

This clone is a singleton in its sample. This sequence joins TRBV24-1 and TRBJ2-1; 9 bases agree with TRBD1. The CDR3 is made up of 17 amino acids. Losses at the gene ends were 6 bases for V and 6 bases for J; bases not matched to a gene: 14. CDR1 is KGHDR and CDR2 is SFDVKD in the germline V gene. The CDR3 coding sequence is TGTGCCACCAGTACGATTAACCGGATACAGGGGGCCAATGAGCAGTTCTTC. Translation gives CATSTINRIQGANEQFF.

The gene calls are TRBV19 and TRBJ2-6; D gene uncertain. Between the trimmed V and J ends, which lost 2 bases and 4 bases, there was a span of 3 bases. The germline CDR1 and CDR2 sequences are LNHDA and SQIVND (reference sequence). This CDR3 is 13 amino acids long. The CDR3, as DNA: TGTGCCAGTAGTATACTCGGGGCCAACGTCCTGACTTTC. Its translation is CASSILGANVLTF.

V is TRBV2 and J is TRBJ1-3; D perhaps matches TRBD1 (5 bases). V dropped 3 bases and J dropped 8 bases, with 11 bases sitting between them. CDR3 length: 13 amino acids. Looked up from germline, CDR1 is SNHLY and CDR2 is FYNNEI. CDR3 sequence (DNA): TGTGCCAGCAGTGACGGGCGAGGGGACACCATATATTTT. Its translation: CASSDGRGDTIYF.

The J gene is TRBJ2-1, the V gene TRBV7-2; 11 bases match TRBD1. Germline assignment: CDR1 SGHTA and CDR2 FQGNSA. There are 15 residues in the CDR3. V dropped 7 bases and J dropped 8; count of bases not matched to a gene: 10. Written as DNA, the CDR3 is TGTGCCAGCATCCTAGGACAGGGGGCGGTTTATGAGCAGTTCTTC. It yields the protein CASILGQGAVYEQFF.

This clone has a handful of counts. The chain uses TRBV29-1 and TRBJ2-7, with 9 bases identical to TRBD1. The CDR3 loop spans 14 amino acids. CDR1 is SQVTM, CDR2 ANQGSEA, per germline. J gave up 3 bases and V 4 bases, and 7 bases lay outside the gene matches. This CDR3 is CSVGVGTGFYEQYF. For the CDR3, the DNA is TGCAGCGTTGGGGTAGGGACAGGGTTCTACGAGCAGTACTTC.

V gene TRBV11-3 combines with J gene TRBJ2-5; D not resolved. The CDR3 totals 14 residues. Germline V gene sequence: CDR1 SGHNT, CDR2 YENEEA. Trimming pared 6 bases from V and 1 base from J, leaving 12 bases between. The CDR3 DNA reads as TGTGCCAGCAGTTCAAGGGCGACCCAAGAGACCCAGTACTTC. Translated, it gives CASSSRATQETQYF.

This sequence joins TRBV5-1 and TRBJ1-1, with TRBD1 matching 7 bases. V trimming: 4 bases; J trimming: 1 base; junction bases outside the gene matches: 4. Germline loops: CDR1 SGHRS, CDR2 YFSETQ. The CDR3 extends over 14 amino acids. CDR3 protein: CASSRGTENTEAFF. CDR3 DNA: TGCGCCAGCAGCCGCGGGACAGAGAACACTGAAGCTTTCTTT.

The chain recombines TRBV18 with TRBJ1-2; D gene unclear. There are 12 residues in the CDR3. Germline V CDR1 and CDR2: KGHSH, LQKENI. V was pared by 1 base and J by 8 bases, with 8 bases between. The CDR3 nucleotides are TGTGCCAGCTCACCACAGGTCGGAGGCTACACCTTC. Translation: CASSPQVGGYTF.

This clone occurred once. CDR3 amino acids: CASSLGDSFRGILDTEAFF. The CDR3, as DNA: TGTGCCAGCAGCTTGGGCGACAGTTTCAGGGGGATTCTGGACACTGAAGCTTTCTTT. The genes are TRBV5-4 and TRBJ1-1, with TRBD1 matching 7 bases. V gave up 0 bases and J gave up 3 bases; unmatched junction bases: 17. Germline CDR1 SGHNT, CDR2 YYREEE (reference sequence). CDR3 size: 19 residues.

The V gene is TRBV27, the J gene TRBJ1-6; TRBD1 is a possible D gene (5 bases). The CDR3 consists of 13 residues. Germline CDR1 MNHEY, CDR2 SMNVEV (reference sequence). The V gene lost 8 bases and the J gene lost 13 bases, with 18 bases spanning the gap. The CDR3 DNA follows: TGTGCCAGCGGCAGGGTAGGGCCGGACCCCCTCCACTTT. This sequence encodes CASGRVGPDPLHF.

CDR3 in amino acids: CASSYRQGNSYEQYF. The CDR3 DNA sequence: TGTGCCAGCAGCTACAGACAGGGTAATTCCTACGAGCAGTACTTC. The chain has TRBV5-6 and TRBJ2-7; TRBD1 agrees at 7 bases. From germline, CDR1 is SGHDT and CDR2 YYEEEE. The CDR3 is made up of 15 amino acids. V gave up 3 bases and J gave up 1 base; unmatched junction bases: 7.

This clone was observed a single time. This chain connects TRBV2 to TRBJ1-5; TRBD1 agrees at 9 bases. Trimming removed 6 bases from V and 4 bases from J; junction bases left unmatched: 4. The CDR3 is 14 amino acids. Germline CDR1 SNHLY, CDR2 FYNNEI. Written as DNA, the CDR3 is TGTGCCAGCAGCCGGGACAGGGAGAATCAGCCCCAGCATTTT. Translated, it gives CASSRDRENQPQHF.

The chain is built from TRBV4-2 and TRBJ2-3; D is perhaps TRBD2 (5 bases). Trimming stripped 6 bases from V and 4 bases from J, with 17 bases between. CDR1 LGHNA and CDR2 YNFKEQ come from the germline V gene. The CDR3 is made up of 15 amino acids. CDR3 loop: CASRRAQGSADTQYF. The CDR3 DNA follows: TGTGCCAGCAGACGGGCACAAGGGAGCGCAGATACGCAGTATTTT.

The gene calls are TRBV6-5 and TRBJ1-5; no clear D. The CDR3 totals 15 residues. From germline, CDR1 is MNHEY and CDR2 SVGAGI. The V end lost 0 bases, the J end lost 4 bases, and 10 bases lay between the germline ends. This CDR3 reads CASSYSEGTNQPQHF. The DNA of the CDR3 is TGTGCCAGCAGTTACTCGGAGGGTACTAATCAGCCCCAGCATTTT.

The sample holds one count of this clone. The chain combines TRBV28 with TRBJ1-3; D may be TRBD1 (5 bases). V lost 2 bases and J 2 bases, leaving 10 bases between the germline ends. The CDR3 spans 15 residues. In germline, CDR1 is MDHEN, CDR2 SYDVKM. The CDR3: CASSLGSRAGNTIYF. CDR3 DNA sequence: TGTGCCAGCAGTTTAGGGAGCAGGGCTGGAAACACCATATATTTT.

Here the CDR3 DNA reads TGTGCCAGCAGCTTGGTTAGCGGGAGCTCCTACGAGCAGTACTTC. Translating gives CASSLVSGSSYEQYF. The chain couples TRBV5-5 to TRBJ2-7; 9 bases fit TRBD2. The CDR3 has 15 residues. J was trimmed by 0 bases and V by 0 bases; bases with no gene match: 1. The germline V gene encodes CDR1 SGHKS and CDR2 YYEKEE (reference sequence). The variable domain in full, completed from reference TRBV5-5 and TRBJ2-7, reads DAGVTQSPTHLIKTRGQQVTLRCSPISGHKSVSWYQQVLGQGPQFIFQYYEKEERGRGNFPDRFSARQFPNYSSELNVNALLLGDSALYLCASSLVSGSSYEQYFGPGTRLTVT.

J is TRBJ2-5 and V is TRBV15, with 7 bases that match TRBD1. The CDR3 spans 14 residues. The trim removed 3 bases at V and 5 bases at J, leaving 6 bases unmatched. CDR1 LNHNV and CDR2 YYDKDF come from the germline V gene (reference sequence). CDR3 residues: CATSSRQGSETQYF. In nucleotides, the CDR3 is TGTGCCACCAGCAGCCGACAGGGCTCGGAGACCCAGTACTTC.

The CDR3 region has the DNA TGTGCCAGCAGCGTAGCAATTCCATCCACTGAAGCTTTCTTT. Protein product: CASSVAIPSTEAFF. The chain has TRBV9 and TRBJ1-1; the D is unclear. There are 14 residues in the CDR3. The V end lost 0 bases, the J end lost 4 bases, and 10 bases lay between the germline ends. Germline CDR1 is SGDLS and CDR2 is YYNGEE. The complete variable domain, with remaining parts taken from reference TRBV9 and TRBJ1-1, reads DSGVTQTPKHLITATGQRVTLRCSPRSGDLSVYWYQQSLDQGLQFLIQYYNGEERAKGNILERFSAQQFPDLHSELNLSSLELGDSALYFCASSVAIPSTEAFFGQGTRLTVV.

The V and J genes are TRBV5-6 and TRBJ1-5; 10 nucleotides match TRBD1. CDR1 and CDR2 (germline): SGHDT, YYEEEE. After removal of 3 bases from V and 5 bases from J, the junction contained 11 bases not matched to a gene. This CDR3 has 17 amino acids. CDR3 coding DNA: TGTGCCAGCAGCTCCCTCCGGGACAGGGGCGCCCATCAGCCCCAGCATTTT. This codes for CASSSLRDRGAHQPQHF.